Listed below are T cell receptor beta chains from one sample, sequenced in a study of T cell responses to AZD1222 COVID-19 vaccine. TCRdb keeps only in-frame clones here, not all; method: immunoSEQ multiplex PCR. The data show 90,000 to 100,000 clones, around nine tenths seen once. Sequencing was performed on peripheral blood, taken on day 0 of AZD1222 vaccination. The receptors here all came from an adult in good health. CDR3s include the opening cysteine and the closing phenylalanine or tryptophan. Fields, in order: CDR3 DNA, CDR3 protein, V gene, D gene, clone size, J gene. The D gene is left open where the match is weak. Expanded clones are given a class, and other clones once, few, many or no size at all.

TGTGCCAGCACCTTCGGCTCCTATAATTCACCCCTCCACTTT	CASTFGSYNSPLHF	TRBV6-5	.	.	TRBJ1-6
TGTGCCAGCAGCCAAGTGGCCGGGACAGGGATTATCGGCTACACCTTC	CASSQVAGTGIIGYTF	TRBV4-2	TRBD1	once	TRBJ1-2
TGTGCCAGCAGCTCTGGACTTCTTGGGTCCTACAATGAGCAGTTCTTC	CASSSGLLGSYNEQFF	TRBV7-9	.	.	TRBJ2-1
TGTGCCAGCAGTCCCCTTAACAGGCAGTATCAGCCCCAGCATTTT	CASSPLNRQYQPQHF	TRBV6-2/TRBV6-3	.	.	TRBJ1-5
TGTGCCAGCAGCCTCGGAGGGGTCAATCAGCCCCAGCATTTT	CASSLGGVNQPQHF	TRBV5-4	.	once	TRBJ1-5
TGTGCCAGCAGTAAATCGCCAGGGGATTCACCCCTCCACTTT	CASSKSPGDSPLHF	TRBV27	.	.	TRBJ1-6
TGTGCCAGTAGTATGGATTCGGGGGGCTCTGGAAACACCATATATTTT	CASSMDSGGSGNTIYF	TRBV19	.	.	TRBJ1-3
TGTGCCAGCGAGACGAATTTGGGGGACTATGGCTACACCTTC	CASETNLGDYGYTF	TRBV4-2	.	.	TRBJ1-2
TGCAGTGTATGGGGCACTGAAGCTTTCTTT	CSVWGTEAFF	TRBV20-1	.	.	TRBJ1-1
TGTGCCACCAATAAAGCGGGAGGGGGCACCGGGGAGCTGTTTTTT	CATNKAGGGTGELFF	TRBV5-1	TRBD2	.	TRBJ2-2
TGCGCCAGCAGCCTAGGTGGACTCATGAACACTGAAGCTTTCTTT	CASSLGGLMNTEAFF	TRBV4-1	.	.	TRBJ1-1
TGTGCCAGCAGTGACTCCTCATCCAATGAGCAGTTCTTC	CASSDSSSNEQFF	TRBV6-4	.	.	TRBJ2-1
TGCGCCAGCAGTCAAGCTCATCAGAAGGGGACTAATGAAAAACTGTTTTTT	CASSQAHQKGTNEKLFF	TRBV23-1	.	.	TRBJ1-4
TGTGCCAGCAGCCCGGAATCCTCCGGAACTTACAATGAGCAGTTCTTC	CASSPESSGTYNEQFF	TRBV5-8	.	few	TRBJ2-1
TGTGCCAGCCAAGACAGGGGGGGCCAGCCCCAGCATTTT	CASQDRGGQPQHF	TRBV6-5	TRBD1	.	TRBJ1-5
TGTGCCAGCAGCTTAGGAGGCAGAAGCACAGATACGCAGTATTTT	CASSLGGRSTDTQYF	TRBV7-8	.	.	TRBJ2-3
TGTGCCAGCAGCGCCGGACACCTGAACTATGGCTACACCTTC	CASSAGHLNYGYTF	TRBV9	.	.	TRBJ1-2
TGTGCCAGTAGTCTCGGGTTCTATGGCTACACCTTC	CASSLGFYGYTF	TRBV19	.	.	TRBJ1-2
TGCAGTGCTAGTGGAGGGGGGACAGGGATCGGGCGGGAGCAGTTCTTC	CSASGGGTGIGREQFF	TRBV20-1	TRBD1	.	TRBJ2-1
TGCGCCAGCAGTGAGTCCCTTGGCAGGGCCTATAATTCACCCCTCCACTTT	CASSESLGRAYNSPLHF	TRBV10-1	.	.	TRBJ1-6
TGTGCCAGCAGTTACCGCCCCGACTCCTCCTACGAGCAGTACTTC	CASSYRPDSSYEQYF	TRBV6-5	.	.	TRBJ2-7
TGTGCCAGCAGCTTGGCGGGGGCAAGCAATCAGCCCCAGCATTTT	CASSLAGASNQPQHF	TRBV5-1	.	.	TRBJ1-5
TGTGCCAGCAGCTTAAAGGAAAGACACTCCTACGAGCAGTACTTC	CASSLKERHSYEQYF	TRBV7-2	.	.	TRBJ2-7
TGTGCCAGTAGTATAGTGGGCAGCAACACTGAAGCTTTCTTT	CASSIVGSNTEAFF	TRBV19	.	.	TRBJ1-1
TGTGCCAGCAGTGACAGAAATGAAAAACTGTTTTTT	CASSDRNEKLFF	TRBV2	.	.	TRBJ1-4
TGCGCCAGCAGAGATCACCTAACAGGGCGGGACTTGGAGGACCAAGAGACCCAGTACTTC	CASRDHLTGRDLEDQETQYF	TRBV10-1	.	.	TRBJ2-5
TGTGCCAGCAGCTTGCGGGAGGGTTTTGACAATGAGCAGTTCTTC	CASSLREGFDNEQFF	TRBV11-3	TRBD2	.	TRBJ2-1
TGTGCCATCAGTGACCCCGGGTCTGGGGCCAACGTCCTGACTTTC	CAISDPGSGANVLTF	TRBV10-3	.	once	TRBJ2-6
TGTGCCAGCAGCCCCAGGACTAGCGGTTACTCTGGGGCCAACGTCCTGACTTTC	CASSPRTSGYSGANVLTF	TRBV9	TRBD2	.	TRBJ2-6
TGTGCCAGCAAGGGAGGACAGCGAGTGACCACAGATACGCAGTATTTT	CASKGGQRVTTDTQYF	TRBV2	.	.	TRBJ2-3
TGTGCCACCAGTGTCAGACTCCCCAAGAGCGAAAAACTGTTTTTT	CATSVRLPKSEKLFF	TRBV24-1	.	.	TRBJ1-4
TGTGCCAGCAGCCGACGGAACTCTGGAAACACCATATATTTT	CASSRRNSGNTIYF	TRBV11-3	.	.	TRBJ1-3
TGTGCTAGTGGTTTGGAATTCGGACAGGGGAATTCCTACGAGCAGTACTTC	CASGLEFGQGNSYEQYF	TRBV12-5	TRBD1	.	TRBJ2-7
TGTGCCAGCAGTTACGGTGGCAGGATACCCGAGAACACTGAAGCTTTCTTT	CASSYGGRIPENTEAFF	TRBV6-2/TRBV6-3	.	.	TRBJ1-1
TGTGCCAGCAGCCGGACAGGGGACTATGGCTACACCTTC	CASSRTGDYGYTF	TRBV11-2	TRBD1	.	TRBJ1-2
TGTGCCAGCAGGGTCGGAGGGGAGGGGTATGGCTACACCTTC	CASRVGGEGYGYTF	TRBV28	.	.	TRBJ1-2
TGTGCCACCAGAATTTACGGGACTAGCGGGAGAGGTAATGAGCAGTTCTTC	CATRIYGTSGRGNEQFF	TRBV15	TRBD2	once	TRBJ2-1
TGTGCCAGCGCCCAATTCGGGGGCACTGAAGCTTTCTTT	CASAQFGGTEAFF	TRBV7-8	.	.	TRBJ1-1
TGTGCCAGCAGTTTCTCCTACGAGCAGTACTTC	CASSFSYEQYF	TRBV12-3/TRBV12-4	.	.	TRBJ2-7
TGTGCCAGCAGTGAGGGACAGGGGGTCAATCAGCCCCAGCATTTT	CASSEGQGVNQPQHF	TRBV25-1	TRBD1	.	TRBJ1-5
TGTGCCAGCAGCTTAACAGGGGAATCAGGTGGCTACACCTTC	CASSLTGESGGYTF	TRBV5-1	TRBD1	.	TRBJ1-2
TGTGCCAGCAGCGTAGGCCTGCGGGTGGACCTGACGGAGACCCAGTACTTC	CASSVGLRVDLTETQYF	TRBV9	.	.	TRBJ2-5
TGTGCCAGCAGCTTTCGGTTCACAGATACGCAGTATTTT	CASSFRFTDTQYF	TRBV11-3	.	.	TRBJ2-3